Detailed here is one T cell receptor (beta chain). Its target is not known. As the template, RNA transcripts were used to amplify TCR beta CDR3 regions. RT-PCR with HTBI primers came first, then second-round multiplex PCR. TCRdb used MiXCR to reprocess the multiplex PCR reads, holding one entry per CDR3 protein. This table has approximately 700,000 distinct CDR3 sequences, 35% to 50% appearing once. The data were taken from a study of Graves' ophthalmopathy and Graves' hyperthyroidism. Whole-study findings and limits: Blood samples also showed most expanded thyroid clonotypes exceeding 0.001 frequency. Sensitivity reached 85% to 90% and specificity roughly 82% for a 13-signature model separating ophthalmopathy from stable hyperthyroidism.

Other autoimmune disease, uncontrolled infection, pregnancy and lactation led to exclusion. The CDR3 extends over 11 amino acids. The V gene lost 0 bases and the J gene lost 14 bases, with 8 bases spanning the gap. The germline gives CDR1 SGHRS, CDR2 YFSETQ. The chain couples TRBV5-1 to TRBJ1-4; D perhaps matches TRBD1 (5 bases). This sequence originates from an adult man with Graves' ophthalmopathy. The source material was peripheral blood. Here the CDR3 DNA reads TGCGCCAGCAGCTTGGTCGGGACTCTGTTTTTT. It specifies CASSLVGTLFF.